The 29 T cell receptor beta chains below all came from one sample that was sequenced in a study of vaccination and CD4 T cells after COVID-19. At the Johns Hopkins FTIC core, DNA taken from cultured CD4+ T cells was sequenced by way of the Oncomine TCR Beta short-read assay. Each CDR3 protein is one row after TCRdb ran MiXCR on the PCR reads. The sample has approximately 6,000 distinct CDR3 sequences, approximately 35% seen once; the top ten hold 28%. Treatment in this sample: roughly ten-day PBMC culture with coronavirus spike peptide pools or control peptides (ViraFEST assay). Gathering of the CD4+ T cells, from the unexposed donor, took place before the COVID-19 pandemic (2011-2018). No antigens are known for them. Source material: CD4+ T cells from blood, cultured in vitro. The source is a human donor in good health.

By its share, this clonotype is medium-sized (0.01 to 0.1%). The chain couples TRBV7-9 to TRBJ2-3; 9 positions match TRBD2. The CDR3 sequence is 18 residues long. The V and J ends lost 7 bases and 2 bases, in that order; junction bases with no gene match: 16. Germline assignment: CDR1 SEHNR and CDR2 FQNEAQ (reference sequence). The CDR3 loop reads CASNQAGLSGGHTDTQYF. CDR3 in DNA: TGTGCCAGCAACCAGGCTGGCCTTAGCGGGGGTCACACAGATACGCAGTATTTT.

The chain uses TRBV19 and TRBJ1-1, with D possibly being TRBD1 (5 bases). The CDR3 sequence is 17 residues long. Germline CDR1 reads LNHDA; CDR2 reads SQIVND (reference sequence). V was cut by 1 base and J by 4 bases, with 19 bases left in between. Here the CDR3 reads CASSIVEGSVEATEAFF. CDR3 coding DNA: TGTGCCAGTAGTATAGTGGAGGGGTCGGTGGAGGCCACTGAAGCTTTCTTT.

A few counts support this clonotype. The CDR3 loop is CATSTSPGQGALYTF. Written as DNA, the CDR3 is TGTGCCACCAGCACCTCGCCGGGACAGGGGGCTCTCTACACCTTC. This chain links TRBV15 with TRBJ1-2; 12 nucleotides align to TRBD1. CDR1 is LNHNV, CDR2 YYDKDF, per germline (reference sequence). This CDR3 contains 15 residues. V was pared by 4 bases and J by 10 bases, with 10 bases of the junction left unmatched.

This clonotype was observed a few times. The chain links TRBV20-1 to TRBJ2-1, with 12 bases that match TRBD2. The V and J ends lost 3 bases and 4 bases, in that order; junction bases with no gene match: 1. The germline CDR1 and CDR2 sequences are DFQATT and SNEGSKA (reference sequence). This CDR3 has 14 amino acids. The CDR3 nucleotides read TGCAGTGCTAGTACTAGCGGGGGGTACAATGAGCAGTTCTTC. Amino acid sequence: CSASTSGGYNEQFF.

This clonotype was observed a few times. V usage is TRBV20-1 and J usage is TRBJ2-1; 7 nucleotides agree with TRBD2. Germline CDR1 DFQATT, CDR2 SNEGSKA (reference sequence). The CDR3 consists of 12 residues. Losses at the gene ends were 1 base for V and 10 bases for J; bases not matched to a gene: 4. For the CDR3, the DNA is TGCAGTGCTAGAGGTCCAGCGGGGGAGCAGTTCTTC. Translating gives CSARGPAGEQFF.

The rearrangement joins TRBV2 to TRBJ2-3; no clear D gene. This CDR3 spans 13 amino acids. The germline CDR1 and CDR2 sequences are SNHLY and FYNNEI. The V end was cut by 3 bases, the J end by 14 bases, with 18 bases between. The CDR3 DNA follows: TGTGCCAGCAGTGACTTAAAGCACGCCCCGGGGTATTTT. Protein: CASSDLKHAPGYF.

The chain has TRBV11-2 and TRBJ1-1, with D perhaps TRBD1 (5 bases). Germline V gene data show CDR1 as SGHAT and CDR2 as FQNNGV. The length of the CDR3 is 14 residues. The V gene lost 3 bases and the J gene lost 0 bases, with 8 bases spanning the gap. The CDR3 sequence is CASSFQGLNTEAFF. The CDR3 DNA sequence: TGTGCCAGCAGCTTTCAGGGATTGAACACTGAAGCTTTCTTT.

The gene calls are TRBV20-1 and TRBJ1-5, with 9 bases identical to TRBD1. Germline lookup yields CDR1 DFQATT and CDR2 SNEGSKA (reference sequence). The CDR3 has 16 amino acids. V was pared by 3 bases and J by 0 bases, with 6 bases of the junction left unmatched. The CDR3 protein is CSASKGTGYSNQPQHF. DNA of the CDR3: TGCAGTGCTAGTAAGGGGACAGGGTATAGCAATCAGCCCCAGCATTTT.

The chain is built from TRBV12-3 or TRBV12-4 and TRBJ1-2; D unclear. The length of the CDR3 is 13 residues. V shed 8 bases and J shed 8 bases, with 18 bases lying between them. CDR3 protein: CASSLVSMGGYTF. CDR3 bases: TGTGCCAGCTCTCTCGTCTCGATGGGCGGCTACACCTTC.

This clonotype occurred a few times. The chain recombines TRBV20-1 with TRBJ2-3; 7 bases are a match to TRBD2. Germline CDR1 DFQATT, CDR2 SNEGSKA (reference sequence). The CDR3 covers 13 residues. V lost 5 bases and J lost 3; bases outside the gene matches: 5. The CDR3 spells CSARDYRTDTQYF. As DNA, the CDR3 is TGCAGTGCTCGGGACTACAGAACAGATACGCAGTATTTT.

This clonotype was seen a few times. This sequence joins TRBV5-4 and TRBJ1-1, with D hard to call. The V and J ends lost 2 bases and 4 bases respectively, with 9 bases between them. The CDR3 loop spans 13 amino acids. Germline assignment: CDR1 SGHNT and CDR2 YYREEE (reference sequence). The CDR3 is CASSLGYGTEAFF. Written as DNA, the CDR3 is TGTGCCAGCAGCTTAGGGTATGGCACTGAAGCTTTCTTT.

This clonotype has more than one count but fewer than ten. CDR3 residues: CASRMNTDTQYF. The CDR3 region has the DNA TGTGCCAGTAGGATGAACACAGATACGCAGTATTTT. The chain joins TRBV19 to TRBJ2-3; D not resolved. Trimming cost V 6 bases and J 2 bases, with 6 bases left between them. The CDR3 runs 12 residues. Germline lookup yields CDR1 LNHDA and CDR2 SQIVND (reference sequence).

The chain links TRBV6-2 or TRBV6-3 to TRBJ1-1; D not resolved. Germline V gene data show CDR1 as MNHEY and CDR2 as SVGEGT. With 0 bases removed from V and 5 bases from J, the gap between germline ends came to 10 bases. The CDR3 has 14 residues. CDR3 DNA sequence: TGTGCCAGCAGTTACTCGGGAGGAGGTACTGAAGCTTTCTTT. The encoded protein is CASSYSGGGTEAFF.

The chain has TRBV19 and TRBJ1-5; TRBD1 is a possible D gene (6 bases). The germline CDR1 and CDR2 sequences are LNHDA and SQIVND (reference sequence). The CDR3 totals 17 residues. Trimming left V 7 bases short and J 4 bases short, with 23 bases between. The CDR3, as DNA: TGTGCCAGTACCCATTCTATTGGGGGCGCGGGGAATCAGCCCCAGCATTTT. Amino acids: CASTHSIGGAGNQPQHF.

By share, this clonotype counts as medium-sized (0.01 to 0.1%). The gene calls are TRBV7-3 and TRBJ2-5, with D perhaps given as TRBD1 or TRBD2 (5 bases each). The CDR3 length is 12 residues. Trimming took 2 bases from V and 7 from J, leaving 8 bases between them. Germline loops: CDR1 SGHTA, CDR2 FQGTGA. In DNA form, the CDR3 reads TGTGCCAGCAGCTTAGGGGACGGGACCCAGTACTTC. The encoded protein is CASSLGDGTQYF. Full variable domain (missing parts from reference TRBV7-3 and TRBJ2-5): GAGVSQTPSNKVTEKGKYVELRCDPISGHTALYWYRQSLGQGPEFLIYFQGTGAADDSGLPNDRFFAVRPEGSVSTLKIQRTERGDSAVYLCASSLGDGTQYFGPGTRLLVL.

The chain links TRBV4-1 to TRBJ2-3; 9 nucleotides align to TRBD1. There are 15 residues in the CDR3. Trimming took 5 bases from V and 2 from J; bases not matched to a gene: 5. Germline values: CDR1 MGHRA, CDR2 YSYEKL. The CDR3 reads CASSYGTGHTDTQYF. CDR3 nucleotide sequence: TGCGCCAGCAGCTACGGGACAGGGCACACAGATACGCAGTATTTT.

V usage is TRBV7-8 and J usage is TRBJ1-3; tentatively, D is TRBD1 (5 bases). Trimming removed 4 bases from V and 4 bases from J, with 20 bases in between. Germline V gene lookup returns CDR1 SGHVS and CDR2 FQNEAQ. This CDR3 spans 17 amino acids. The CDR3 region is CASSSLTQGAPGNTIYF. CDR3 coding DNA: TGTGCCAGCAGCTCATTGACCCAAGGGGCCCCGGGAAACACCATATATTTT.

The chain employs TRBV20-1 and TRBJ1-5; D may be TRBD1 (6 bases). The germline CDR1 and CDR2 sequences are DFQATT and SNEGSKA (reference sequence). This CDR3 is built from 15 residues. Trimming stripped 3 bases from V and 6 bases from J, with 18 bases between. The CDR3 sequence: CSARSNRVGGQPQHF. In nucleotides, the CDR3 is TGCAGTGCTAGGTCGAACAGGGTGGGTGGTCAGCCCCAGCATTTT.

The J gene is TRBJ2-5, the V gene TRBV6-5; 16 nucleotides line up with TRBD2. CDR1 is MNHEY and CDR2 is SVGAGI in the germline V gene. V trimming: 2 bases; J trimming: 8 bases; junction bases outside the gene matches: 11. The CDR3 covers 18 residues. CDR3 amino acids: CASSYGLGTSGRADTQYF. The CDR3 DNA sequence: TGTGCCAGCAGTTACGGTCTAGGGACTAGCGGGAGGGCCGATACCCAGTACTTC.

In nucleotides, the CDR3 is TGTGCCAGCACTGACGGGGAGAGGGAGACCCAGTACTTC. Translated: CASTDGERETQYF. The J gene is TRBJ2-5, the V gene TRBV28, with D possibly TRBD2 on 5 matching bases. CDR3 length: 13 residues. Trimming stripped 7 bases from V and 5 bases from J, with 14 bases between. Germline assignment: CDR1 MDHEN and CDR2 SYDVKM.

V gene TRBV5-1 combines with J gene TRBJ1-2, with D possibly matching TRBD1 (5 bases). Germline loops: CDR1 SGHRS, CDR2 YFSETQ. V lost 4 bases, J lost 4 bases, and 17 bases lay in between. This CDR3 is 15 amino acids long. The CDR3 region has the DNA TGCGCCAGCAGCGAGGAGGTCGGCAGGGTCTATGGCTACACCTTC. Its translation is CASSEEVGRVYGYTF.

The chain couples TRBV7-6 to TRBJ1-5; D remains unclear. Trimming removed 2 bases at V and 5 bases at J, with 7 bases between. CDR1 and CDR2 from the germline V gene are SGHVS and FNYEAQ. There are 13 residues in the CDR3. The CDR3 spells CASSLSGDQPQHF. The CDR3 nucleotides are TGTGCCAGCAGCTTATCCGGGGATCAGCCCCAGCATTTT.

The gene calls are TRBV20-1 and TRBJ1-5, with 7 bases fitting TRBD1. After removal of 3 bases from V and 7 bases from J, the junction contained 12 bases not matched to a gene. CDR3 length: 15 amino acids. Germline V gene sequence: CDR1 DFQATT, CDR2 SNEGSKA (reference sequence). The CDR3 DNA reads TGCAGTGCTAGTGCGGAAGGGACAGCTACCCAGCCCCAGCATTTT. Translation: CSASAEGTATQPQHF.

The DNA of the CDR3 is TGCAGTGCACCCGGACAAAACACTGAAGCTTTCTTT. It yields the protein CSAPGQNTEAFF. V and J are TRBV20-1 and TRBJ1-1, with D maybe TRBD1 (5 bases). Germline CDR1 is DFQATT and CDR2 is SNEGSKA (reference sequence). Trimming stripped 6 bases from V and 2 bases from J, with 10 bases between. This CDR3 is built from 12 residues.

The V gene is TRBV29-1, the J gene TRBJ1-5, with D hard to call. The CDR3 runs 14 residues. Trimming pared 0 bases from V and 4 bases from J, leaving 10 bases between. Germline CDR1 reads SQVTM; CDR2 reads ANQGSEA. CDR3 nucleotides: TGCAGCGTTGAAGAGGGCGGAACTAATCAGCCCCAGCATTTT. It is translated as CSVEEGGTNQPQHF.

This clonotype was picked up one time. V is TRBV1 and J is TRBJ1-5; the table calls TRBD1, which could not be checked here. TRBV1 is classified as a pseudogene. The CDR3 is made up of 15 amino acids. Here the CDR3 DNA reads TGCACGAGCAGGAAGAGGGATAGGGCCAATCAGCCCCAGCATTTT. Amino acids: CTSRKRDRANQPQHF.

The chain combines TRBV19 with TRBJ2-7; D not resolved. Germline-derived CDR1 and CDR2 are LNHDA and SQIVND (reference sequence). Trimming took off 6 bases at V and 3 bases at J, with 12 bases between the two ends. The CDR3 has 13 amino acids. The CDR3 loop reads CASSGFPNYEQYF. The CDR3 DNA follows: TGTGCCAGTAGCGGGTTCCCGAACTACGAGCAGTACTTC.

V usage is TRBV19 and J usage is TRBJ1-5; possibly TRBD1 for D (6 bases). With 5 bases removed from V and 0 bases from J, the gap between germline ends came to 14 bases. The CDR3 covers 16 residues. Germline V lookup: CDR1 LNHDA, CDR2 SQIVND (reference sequence). CDR3 sequence (DNA): TGTGCCAGTAGTGGTCAGGGGACAAATAGCAATCAGCCCCAGCATTTT. It encodes CASSGQGTNSNQPQHF.

V usage is TRBV7-3 and J usage is TRBJ1-1; weak D call: TRBD1 (5 bases). V lost 6 bases, J lost 3 bases, and 14 bases lay in between. The germline gives CDR1 SGHTA, CDR2 FQGTGA. This CDR3 has 14 amino acids. CDR3: CASSPGYGDTEAFF. DNA for the CDR3: TGTGCCAGCAGTCCAGGGTATGGGGACACTGAAGCTTTCTTT.